This T cell receptor (beta chain) was sequenced in a study of T cells in tuberculosis (dated by TCRdb to the late 2010s). Background on the whole study: The study combined CD1B tetramers and high-throughput TCR immunosequencing to characterize T cells specific for the mycobacterial lipid antigen glucose monomycolate (GMM). IGRA-negative adolescents, IGRA-positive adolescents with latent tuberculosis and adults with active tuberculosis, more than 9 per group, were compared in a South African clinical cohort. The full study reports these points: Compared with IGRA-negative controls, TCR-alpha repertoires from active tuberculosis had smaller mean NN-distances to GMM-specific TCRs, which suggests clonal expansion of these TCRs. With the diverse GMM-specific repertoire as input, a classifier achieved 87% accuracy (AUROC about 0.93), whereas GEM motif frequencies as input gave roughly 70% accuracy. Clinical samples were selected based on the availability of cryopreserved specimens, with adults included as active tuberculosis cases and adolescents included as controls. Shorter CDR3-alpha lengths in active tuberculosis patients partly drove the smaller NN-distances, and the TCR-beta difference was not statistically significant.

At study entry, adolescents were screened for latent tuberculosis infection by tuberculin skin test and QuantiFERON-TB GOLD In-Tube IGRA. Unsorted cryopreserved PBMC were immunosequenced, covering on average about 100,000 T cells per clinical donor. Eleven high schools in the Worcester region of the Western Cape, South Africa, served as enrollment sites for adolescents aged 12 to 18 years. Approximately 10 adolescents infected with M. tuberculosis and ten uninfected adolescents were chosen and matched for age and sex. For the adolescents, PBMC were isolated by density centrifugation from freshly drawn heparinized blood and then cryopreserved. The immunoSEQ multiplex PCR assay was used to generate TCR libraries, with TCR-beta and/or TCR-alpha/delta assays applied to each sample. Amplified TCR libraries were sequenced on the Illumina high-throughput platform. The paper's data handling went like this. Clustering and dimensionality reduction relied on pairwise TCRdist distances among GMM-specific receptors from T cells that were either sorted ex vivo or expanded in vitro. Each clinical repertoire received a mean NN-distance score, defined as the average TCRdist to the nearest 10% of tetramer-positive reference sequences. GEM TCR motif frequency was computed as the fraction of unique TCRs matching known GEM sequences by V/J usage and CDR3 length. Active tuberculosis was classified by linear discriminant analysis with leave-one-out cross-validation, implemented in scikit-learn. TCRdb retrieved this table from immuneACCESS and kept in-frame rearrangements only. Not all clones are present; in checked studies, unresolved V genes account for under half, and no reason is known for the remainder. Clone size and V and J calls were adopted from that table, with D and trimming inferred from the DNA. The table for this sample lists tens of thousands of clones; just over 90% of them were counted only once. Of the sample, 4.9% is held by the ten largest clones.

On this clone: The antigen it recognizes is unknown. No qualities accompany the bases; no much larger clone lies one base away.

The sequence was obtained from a donor aged 10-35 years with latent tuberculosis or without tuberculosis infection. Specimen: PBMCs.

The sequenced DNA: TGCAGCGTTGGGGCGGGGGGCACAGATACGCAGTATTTT. Its protein reads: CSVGAGGTDTQYF. This chain is built from TRBV29-1 and TRBJ2-3; TRBD2 agrees with 7 junctional bases. As encoded in the germline V gene, CDR1 is SQVTM while CDR2 is ANQGSEA. At the junction V is shortened by 4 bases and J by 1 base; bases outside the gene matches: 2. The CDR3 runs 13 amino acids, cysteine and phenylalanine included. CDR3 DNA is the only sequence kept; it has 39 bases, read in frame from the first base.